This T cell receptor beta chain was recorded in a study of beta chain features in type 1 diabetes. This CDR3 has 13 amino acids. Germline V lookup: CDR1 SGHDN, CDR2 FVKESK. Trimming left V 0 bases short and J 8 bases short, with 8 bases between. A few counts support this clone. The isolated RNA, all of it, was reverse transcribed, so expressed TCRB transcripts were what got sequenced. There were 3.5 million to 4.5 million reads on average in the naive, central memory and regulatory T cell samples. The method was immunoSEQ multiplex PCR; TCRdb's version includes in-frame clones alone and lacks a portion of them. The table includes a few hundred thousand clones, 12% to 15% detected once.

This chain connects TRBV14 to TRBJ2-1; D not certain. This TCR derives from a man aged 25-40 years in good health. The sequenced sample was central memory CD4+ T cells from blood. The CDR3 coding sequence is TGTGCCAGCAGCCAAGATCTGGTGGATGAGCAGTTCTTC. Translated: CASSQDLVDEQFF. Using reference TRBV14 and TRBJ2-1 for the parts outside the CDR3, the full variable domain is EAGVTQFPSHSVIEKGQTVTLRCDPISGHDNLYWYRRVMGKEIKFLLHFVKESKQDESGMPNNRFLAERTGGTYSTLKVQPAELEDSGVYFCASSQDLVDEQFFGPGTRLTVL.